This entry concerns a single T cell receptor (beta chain). This sample was included in a study of blood T cell repertoires in COVID-19. This CDR3 is 15 amino acids long. Germline trimming cut 2 bases from V and 4 bases from J; bases unmatched to any gene: 5. The germline CDR1 and CDR2 sequences are MDHEN and SYDVKM. Libraries were prepared by immunoSEQ multiplex PCR; TCRdb keeps only in-frame clonotypes and omits some of them. Of roughly 160,000 clones in the sample, 83% were seen once. Sequences were obtained from peripheral blood. The clonotype was recovered from a woman older than 75 with acute or convalescent COVID-19. The gene calls are TRBV28 and TRBJ2-3, with 8 positions matching TRBD1. The DNA for the CDR3 is TGTGCCAGCAGTTTACCACAGGGGGGACCAGATACGCAGTATTTT. Translation gives CASSLPQGGPDTQYF. Supplemented by reference TRBV28 and TRBJ2-3, the full variable domain reads DVKVTQSSRYLVKRTGEKVFLECVQDMDHENMFWYRQDPGLGLRLIYFSYDVKMKEKGDIPEGYSVSREKKERFSLILESASTNQTSMYLCASSLPQGGPDTQYFGPGTRLTVL.